This entry is about one T cell receptor (beta chain). Antigen specificity is unknown. By 5'RACE template switching, TCR cDNA was produced, with a universal primer site and UMIs added in the process. In TCRdb, the 5' RACE reads were re-called with MiXCR into one record per CDR3 protein. The table includes approximately 300,000 distinct CDR3 sequences, 13% detected once. These data originate in a study of T cells after yellow fever vaccination. General study findings and limits: Overall, a small share of clonotypes was seen in both CD4 and CD8 compartments. Weaker in magnitude, the secondary response showed a faster peak on day 5 versus 15. Most primary-vaccination clones reappeared after the booster (less than 98% CD4, roughly 88% CD8).

V lost 4 bases and J lost 3, with 11 bases in between. From germline, CDR1 is SGHVS and CDR2 FNYEAQ. This CDR3 is built from 14 residues. This TCR came from a man aged 30-40 years who received the YFV17D yellow fever vaccine. This specimen consisted of CD4+ T cells sorted from PBMCs, obtained 45 days after the yellow fever booster vaccination. This sequence joins TRBV7-6 and TRBJ2-3; weak D call: TRBD2 (5 bases). In DNA form, the CDR3 reads TGTGCCAGCAGCTCCGACGGAGGAACAGATACGCAGTATTTT. This gives the protein CASSSDGGTDTQYF.